Below are 24 T cell receptor beta chains sequenced from a single sample in a study of cytotoxic CD8 clonotypes in ibrutinib-treated CLL. This table comes from immunoSEQ multiplex PCR, and its TCRdb copy is limited to in-frame clones, with some not included. In the table there are fewer than 70,000 clones, over 60% of which are singletons. The sequencing here drew on PBMCs, taken after 12 months of ibrutinib treatment. These receptors all stem from a human donor with chronic lymphocytic leukemia.

This clone was observed a single time. The chain combines TRBV6-1 with TRBJ2-3; D is possibly TRBD1 (6 bases). Trimming took off 10 bases at V and 2 bases at J, with 13 bases between the two ends. This CDR3 is built from 13 residues. Germline V gene data show CDR1 as MNHNS and CDR2 as SASEGT. Written as DNA, the CDR3 is TGTGCCATAAACAGGGCTCTCACAGATACGCAGTATTTT. It codes for CAINRALTDTQYF.

CDR3 sequence (DNA): TGTGCCAGTAGTATACCCCCTATAGCACACTCCTACAATGAGCAGTTCTTC. It is translated as CASSIPPIAHSYNEQFF. This chain joins TRBV19 and TRBJ2-1, with D hard to call. Germline V gene data show CDR1 as LNHDA and CDR2 as SQIVND (reference sequence). V lost 2 bases and J lost 0, with 14 bases in between. There are 17 residues in the CDR3. Based on the CDR3 plus reference TRBV19 and TRBJ2-1, the full variable domain is DGGITQSPKYLFRKEGQNVTLSCEQNLNHDAMYWYRQDPGQGLRLIYYSQIVNDFQKGDIAEGYSVSREKKESFPLTVTSAQKNPTAFYLCASSIPPIAHSYNEQFFGPGTRLTVL.

This chain uses TRBV2 with TRBJ1-3; D remains ambiguous. Looked up from germline, CDR1 is SNHLY and CDR2 is FYNNEI. There are 12 residues in the CDR3. Trimming took 6 bases from V and 4 from J, leaving 7 bases between them. Here the CDR3 reads CASSELGNTIYF. The CDR3 DNA reads TGTGCCAGCAGCGAACTGGGAAACACCATATATTTT. The whole variable domain, filled in from reference TRBV2 and TRBJ1-3, reads EPEVTQTPSHQVTQMGQEVILRCVPISNHLYFYWYRQILGQKVEFLVSFYNNEISEKSEIFDDQFSVERPDGSNFTLKIRSTKLEDSAMYFCASSELGNTIYFGEGSWLTVV.

The chain employs TRBV9 and TRBJ1-3, with a tentative D call TRBD1 (6 bases). Trimming cost V 4 bases and J 0 bases, with 20 bases left between them. This CDR3 spans 18 amino acids. Germline V gene lookup returns CDR1 SGDLS and CDR2 YYNGEE. CDR3 region: CASSPGGGPARSGNTIYF. Written as DNA, the CDR3 is TGTGCCAGCAGCCCCGGGGGGGGCCCGGCCCGCTCTGGAAACACCATATATTTT.

The V gene is TRBV2, the J gene TRBJ1-2; 9 positions agree with TRBD1. Trimming removed 10 bases from V and 3 bases from J; junction bases left unmatched: 9. Germline CDR1 is SNHLY and CDR2 is FYNNEI. The CDR3 sequence is 14 residues long. In DNA, the CDR3 is TGTGCCAACCTCCAGGACAGGGGACACTATGGCTACACCTTC. This gives the protein CANLQDRGHYGYTF.

Only one count was recorded for this clone. The chain employs TRBV2 and TRBJ2-7; D unresolved. V was cut by 8 bases and J by 0 bases, with 17 bases left in between. This CDR3 contains 15 residues. The germline V gene encodes CDR1 SNHLY and CDR2 FYNNEI. This CDR3 reads CASRAGGFASYEQYF. In nucleotides, the CDR3 is TGTGCCAGCCGGGCAGGCGGCTTCGCCTCCTACGAGCAGTACTTC.

This clone has just one count. V is TRBV19 and J is TRBJ2-2; TRBD1 agrees at 10 bases. This CDR3 has 13 residues. J was trimmed by 6 bases and V by 10 bases; bases with no gene match: 5. CDR1 and CDR2 (germline): LNHDA, SQIVND (reference sequence). CDR3 coding DNA: TGTGCCACCCGGGACAGGGGAGCCGGGGAGCTGTTTTTT. Its translation is CATRDRGAGELFF. Using reference TRBV19 and TRBJ2-2 for the parts outside the CDR3, the full variable domain is DGGITQSPKYLFRKEGQNVTLSCEQNLNHDAMYWYRQDPGQGLRLIYYSQIVNDFQKGDIAEGYSVSREKKESFPLTVTSAQKNPTAFYLCATRDRGAGELFFGEGSRLTVL.

The chain uses TRBV5-6 and TRBJ1-1; D is unclear. CDR1 is SGHDT, CDR2 YYEEEE, per germline. V was pared by 0 bases and J by 0 bases, with 3 bases between. The CDR3 is made up of 13 amino acids. The DNA of the CDR3 is TGTGCCAGCAGCTTGGTTCTGAACACTGAAGCTTTCTTT. This sequence encodes CASSLVLNTEAFF. The full variable domain, completed using reference TRBV5-6 and TRBJ1-1, is DAGVTQSPTHLIKTRGQQVTLRCSPKSGHDTVSWYQQALGQGPQFIFQYYEEEERQRGNFPDRFSGHQFPNYSSELNVNALLLGDSALYLCASSLVLNTEAFFGQGTRLTVV.

This clone qualifies as medium-sized (0.01 to 0.1%). The chain employs TRBV7-9 and TRBJ1-2, with a tentative D call TRBD1 (6 bases). The CDR3 is 15 amino acids. Germline loops: CDR1 SEHNR, CDR2 FQNEAQ (reference sequence). The V and J ends lost 5 bases and 5 bases respectively, with 18 bases between them. The CDR3 protein is CASSPSGGARYGYTF. DNA for the CDR3: TGTGCCAGCAGCCCTTCCGGGGGCGCTAGATATGGCTACACCTTC.

The chain links TRBV9 to TRBJ1-2; D is possibly TRBD1 (5 bases). The length of the CDR3 is 15 residues. The ends were cut back, 0 bases at V and 8 bases at J, with 17 bases in the middle. In germline, CDR1 is SGDLS, CDR2 YYNGEE. Here the CDR3 DNA reads TGTGCCAGCAGCGTAGACCCGCGACAGCAGGAAGGCTACACCTTC. Translation gives CASSVDPRQQEGYTF.

The V gene is TRBV7-2, the J gene TRBJ2-1; D might be TRBD1 or TRBD2, each matching 5 bases. V shed 3 bases and J shed 8 bases, with 17 bases lying between them. The CDR3 extends over 15 amino acids. CDR1 and CDR2 (germline): SGHTA, FQGNSA. CDR3 sequence reads: CASSFPGRLRDEQFF. The CDR3 DNA is TGTGCCAGCAGCTTCCCGGGACGACTCAGGGATGAGCAGTTCTTC. The whole variable domain, remainder taken from reference TRBV7-2 and TRBJ2-1, is GAGVSQSPSNKVTEKGKDVELRCDPISGHTALYWYRQSLGQGLEFLIYFQGNSAPDKSGLPSDRFSAERTGGSVSTLTIQRTQQEDSAVYLCASSFPGRLRDEQFFGPGTRLTVL.

The rearrangement joins TRBV5-1 to TRBJ2-3; D ambiguous. V was clipped by 0 bases and J by 6 bases, with 8 bases between them. The length of the CDR3 is 13 residues. The germline V gene has CDR1 SGHRS and CDR2 YFSETQ. The CDR3 protein is CASSLGVADTQYF. Here the CDR3 DNA reads TGCGCCAGCAGCTTGGGAGTTGCCGATACGCAGTATTTT.

The rearrangement links TRBV21-1 to TRBJ1-2. TRBV21-1 counts as a pseudogene. The CDR3 spans 14 residues. CDR3 loop: CASSKDAGTRGYTF. The CDR3 DNA reads TGTGCCAGCAGCAAAGATGCAGGGACGCGAGGCTACACCTTC.

The DNA for the CDR3 is TGCAGCGTTGCCCCGGGGAGTGATCAGCCCCAGCATTTT. Protein product: CSVAPGSDQPQHF. The J gene is TRBJ1-5, the V gene TRBV29-1; D remains unclear. The CDR3 totals 13 residues. The V end was cut by 4 bases, the J end by 5 bases, with 12 bases between. Germline V gene lookup returns CDR1 SQVTM and CDR2 ANQGSEA.

This clone has just a few counts. Different DNA sequences within this sample yield the same CDR3. The V call is TRBV7-2, the J call TRBJ2-7, with 12 bases matching TRBD2. The V segment lost 5 bases and the J segment 1 base; nucleotides outside the gene matches: 3. Germline lookup yields CDR1 SGHTA and CDR2 FQGNSA. The CDR3 has 15 residues. The DNA of the CDR3 is TGTGCCAGCAGCCTTGGGACTAGCGGGTCCTACGAGCAGTACTTC. Its protein product is CASSLGTSGSYEQYF.

This clone occurred many times. The chain uses TRBV7-9 and TRBJ2-7, with no clear D. The V gene's germline CDR1 is SEHNR and CDR2 FQNEAQ (reference sequence). The CDR3 is 11 amino acids. Trimming took 8 bases from V and 3 from J, leaving 8 bases between them. The CDR3 sequence: CASAGGYEQYF. For the CDR3, the DNA is TGTGCCAGCGCTGGCGGCTACGAGCAGTACTTC.

The V call is TRBV6-1, the J call TRBJ1-5; D gene ambiguous. Germline CDR1 and CDR2: MNHNS and SASEGT. The CDR3 runs to 15 residues. V lost 0 bases and J lost 7, with 13 bases in between. CDR3 loop: CASSEATHWVQPQHF. CDR3 DNA sequence: TGTGCCAGCAGTGAAGCGACCCACTGGGTACAGCCCCAGCATTTT.

V usage is TRBV9 and J usage is TRBJ1-1; 8 bases map to TRBD1. Germline V gene lookup returns CDR1 SGDLS and CDR2 YYNGEE. The CDR3 loop spans 15 amino acids. V lost 3 bases and J lost 1; bases outside the gene matches: 5. CDR3 nucleotide sequence: TGTGCCAGCAGCGAATGGACAGGGCAGAACACTGAAGCTTTCTTT. Its translation: CASSEWTGQNTEAFF.

The rearrangement joins TRBV6-5 to TRBJ2-2, with D possibly matching TRBD1 (5 bases). The V end lost 2 bases, the J end lost 6 bases, and 13 bases lay between the germline ends. This CDR3 is built from 15 residues. Germline lookup yields CDR1 MNHEY and CDR2 SVGAGI. CDR3: CASSYDSSRAGELFF. For the CDR3, the DNA is TGTGCCAGCAGTTACGACTCGAGCAGGGCCGGGGAGCTGTTTTTT.

V is TRBV5-5 and J is TRBJ2-5; no firm D call. The V and J ends lost 3 bases and 4 bases respectively, with 10 bases between them. Germline V CDR1 and CDR2: SGHKS, YYEKEE (reference sequence). This CDR3 is built from 13 residues. CDR3 coding DNA: TGTGCCAGCAGCTACCCCCCCTCAGAGACCCAGTACTTC. Translation gives CASSYPPSETQYF.

The V call is TRBV7-2, the J call TRBJ2-5; D tentatively fits TRBD1 or TRBD2 (5 bases each). CDR1 SGHTA and CDR2 FQGNSA come from the germline V gene. The ends were cut back, 1 base at V and 1 base at J, with 10 bases in the middle. This CDR3 comprises 15 residues. CDR3 residues: CASSLVGPIQETQYF. In DNA, the CDR3 is TGTGCCAGCAGCTTAGTGGGACCGATCCAAGAGACCCAGTACTTC.

J is TRBJ2-5 and V is TRBV19, with a weak D call TRBD1 (6 bases). The germline gives CDR1 LNHDA, CDR2 SQIVND (reference sequence). With 5 bases removed from V and 0 bases from J, the gap between germline ends came to 16 bases. The CDR3 length is 16 residues. Here the CDR3 reads CASSSRTAPDQETQYF. The DNA of the CDR3 is TGTGCCAGTAGTTCCCGGACAGCCCCCGACCAAGAGACCCAGTACTTC.

This sequence joins TRBV7-6 and TRBJ1-5; tentatively, D is TRBD1 (5 bases). This CDR3 region has 13 residues. Germline CDR1 SGHVS, CDR2 FNYEAQ. V dropped 5 bases and J dropped 3 bases, with 8 bases sitting between them. CDR3 in amino acids: CASSRDSNQPQHF. CDR3 DNA: TGTGCCAGCAGCCGGGACTCCAATCAGCCCCAGCATTTT.

This sequence joins TRBV7-9 and TRBJ2-2; D perhaps matches TRBD2 (6 bases). The CDR3 loop spans 15 amino acids. Germline V CDR1 and CDR2: SEHNR, FQNEAQ (reference sequence). V was cut by 2 bases and J by 5 bases, with 12 bases left in between. CDR3 in amino acids: CASSLRGAGTGELFF. Here the CDR3 DNA reads TGTGCCAGCAGCTTACGAGGGGCGGGGACCGGGGAGCTGTTTTTT.